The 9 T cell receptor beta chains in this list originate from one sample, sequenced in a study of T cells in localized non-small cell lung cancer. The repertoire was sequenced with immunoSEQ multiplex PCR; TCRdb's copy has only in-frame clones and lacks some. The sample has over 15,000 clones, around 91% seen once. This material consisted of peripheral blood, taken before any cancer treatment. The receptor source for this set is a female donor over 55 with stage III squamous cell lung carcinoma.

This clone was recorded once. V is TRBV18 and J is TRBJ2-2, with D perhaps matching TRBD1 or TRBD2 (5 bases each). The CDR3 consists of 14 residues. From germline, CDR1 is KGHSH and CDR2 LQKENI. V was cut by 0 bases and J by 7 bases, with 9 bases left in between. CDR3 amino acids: CASSPPRGHGELFF. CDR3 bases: TGTGCCAGCTCACCACCGAGGGGCCACGGGGAGCTGTTTTTT.

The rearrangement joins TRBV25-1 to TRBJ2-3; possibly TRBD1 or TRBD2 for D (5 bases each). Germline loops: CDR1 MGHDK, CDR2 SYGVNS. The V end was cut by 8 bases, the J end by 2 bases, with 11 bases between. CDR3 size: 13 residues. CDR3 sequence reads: CASLLGATDTQYF. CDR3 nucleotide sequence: TGTGCCAGCCTACTCGGGGCCACAGATACGCAGTATTTT.

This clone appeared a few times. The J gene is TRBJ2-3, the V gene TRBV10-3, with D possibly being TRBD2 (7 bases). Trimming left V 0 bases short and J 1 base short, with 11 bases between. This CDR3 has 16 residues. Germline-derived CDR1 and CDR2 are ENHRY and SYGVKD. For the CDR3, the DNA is TGTGCCATCAGTGAGTCAAAGGGGGGGGGCACAGATACGCAGTATTTT. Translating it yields CAISESKGGGTDTQYF.

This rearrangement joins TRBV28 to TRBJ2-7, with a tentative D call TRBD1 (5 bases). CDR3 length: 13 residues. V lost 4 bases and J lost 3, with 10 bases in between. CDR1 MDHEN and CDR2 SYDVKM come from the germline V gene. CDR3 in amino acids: CASSSQGFYEQYF. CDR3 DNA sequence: TGTGCCAGCAGTTCCCAGGGTTTCTACGAGCAGTACTTC.

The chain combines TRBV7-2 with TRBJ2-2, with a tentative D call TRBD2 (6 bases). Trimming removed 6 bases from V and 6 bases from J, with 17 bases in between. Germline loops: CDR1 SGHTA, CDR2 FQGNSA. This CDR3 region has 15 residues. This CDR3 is CASSSLARAAGELFF. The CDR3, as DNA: TGTGCCAGCAGTTCCCTAGCGCGTGCCGCCGGGGAGCTGTTTTTT.

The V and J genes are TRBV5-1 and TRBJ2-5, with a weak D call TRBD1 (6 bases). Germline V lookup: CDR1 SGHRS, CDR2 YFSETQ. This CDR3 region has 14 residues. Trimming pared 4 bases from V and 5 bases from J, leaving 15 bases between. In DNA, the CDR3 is TGCGCCAGCAGCGTCCCAGGGGAAGGCGAGACCCAGTACTTC. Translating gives CASSVPGEGETQYF.

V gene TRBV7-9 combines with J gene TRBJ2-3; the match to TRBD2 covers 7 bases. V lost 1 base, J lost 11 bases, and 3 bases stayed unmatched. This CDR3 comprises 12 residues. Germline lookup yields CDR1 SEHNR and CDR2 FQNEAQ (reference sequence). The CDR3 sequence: CASSLEVAGQYF. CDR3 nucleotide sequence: TGTGCCAGCAGCTTAGAGGTAGCGGGGCAGTATTTT.

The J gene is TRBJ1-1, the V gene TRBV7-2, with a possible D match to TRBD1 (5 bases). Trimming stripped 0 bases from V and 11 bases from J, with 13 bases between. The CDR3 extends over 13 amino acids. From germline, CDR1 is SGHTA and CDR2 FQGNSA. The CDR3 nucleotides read TGTGCCAGCAGCTTAGCGGGGGGGGAAGTGGCTTTCTTT. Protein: CASSLAGGEVAFF. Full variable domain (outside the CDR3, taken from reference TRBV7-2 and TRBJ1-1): GAGVSQSPSNKVTEKGKDVELRCDPISGHTALYWYRQSLGQGLEFLIYFQGNSAPDKSGLPSDRFSAERTGGSVSTLTIQRTQQEDSAVYLCASSLAGGEVAFFGQGTRLTVV.

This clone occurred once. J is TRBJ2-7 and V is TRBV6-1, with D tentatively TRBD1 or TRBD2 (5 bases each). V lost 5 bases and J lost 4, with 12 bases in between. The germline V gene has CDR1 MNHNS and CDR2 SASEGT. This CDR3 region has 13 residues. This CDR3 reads CASSRDGRYEQYF. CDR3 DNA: TGTGCCAGCAGTCGGGACGGCCGTTACGAGCAGTACTTC.